This TCR beta chain was identified in a study of cytomegalovirus exposure and HLA in healthy donors. General study results and limits: Previously analyzed data showed that most TCR beta V segments were productive at a frequency of about 90% or about 30%. With high specificity and sensitivity, the classifier reportedly diagnosed cytomegalovirus status.

The PCR contained 60 Vbeta and 13 Jbeta primers. Method: immunoSEQ multiplex PCR; TCRdb's copy keeps in-frame clones and lacks some. The sample carries 55,000 to 85,000 clones, around 78% recorded once. The CDR3 consists of 13 residues. The germline CDR1 and CDR2 sequences are SGHVS and FQNEAQ. Trimming at V came to 5 bases and at J to 4 bases, leaving 3 bases not matched to a gene. Nominally healthy donors were sampled, though unrecorded immune exposures were likely. With respect to this clone: Its specificity is not known.

Input material: PBMCs. V gene TRBV7-8 combines with J gene TRBJ1-1; TRBD1 agrees at 8 bases. The sequence derives from a man in his late teens or twenties in good health and CMV-seropositive. CDR3 sequence (DNA): TGTGCCAGCAGCCCTCAGGGGGCCACTGAAGCTTTCTTT. This gives the protein CASSPQGATEAFF.